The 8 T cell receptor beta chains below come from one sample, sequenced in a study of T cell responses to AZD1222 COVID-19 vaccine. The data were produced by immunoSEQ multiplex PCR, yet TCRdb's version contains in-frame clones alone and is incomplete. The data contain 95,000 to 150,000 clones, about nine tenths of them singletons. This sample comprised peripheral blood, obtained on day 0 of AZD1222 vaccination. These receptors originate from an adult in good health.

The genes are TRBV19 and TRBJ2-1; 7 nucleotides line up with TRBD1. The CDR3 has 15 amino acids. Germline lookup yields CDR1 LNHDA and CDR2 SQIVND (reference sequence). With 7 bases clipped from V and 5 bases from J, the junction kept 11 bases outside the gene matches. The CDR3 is CASKRRETGNNEQFF. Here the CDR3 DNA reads TGTGCCAGTAAACGTCGCGAGACAGGGAACAATGAGCAGTTCTTC.

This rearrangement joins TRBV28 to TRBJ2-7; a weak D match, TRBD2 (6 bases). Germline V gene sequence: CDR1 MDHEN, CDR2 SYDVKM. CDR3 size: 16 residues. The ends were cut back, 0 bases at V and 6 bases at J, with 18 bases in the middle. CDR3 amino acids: CASSLWRGGVVREQYF. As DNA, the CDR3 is TGTGCCAGCAGTTTATGGAGGGGCGGGGTGGTTCGCGAGCAGTACTTC.

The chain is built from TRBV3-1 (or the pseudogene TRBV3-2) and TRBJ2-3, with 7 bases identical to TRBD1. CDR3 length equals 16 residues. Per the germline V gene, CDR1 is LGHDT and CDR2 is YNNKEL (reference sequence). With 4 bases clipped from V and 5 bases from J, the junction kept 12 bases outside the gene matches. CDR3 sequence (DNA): TGTGCCAGCAGCCGGACAGAGACAGGGTTGGGAGATACGCAGTATTTT. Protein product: CASSRTETGLGDTQYF.

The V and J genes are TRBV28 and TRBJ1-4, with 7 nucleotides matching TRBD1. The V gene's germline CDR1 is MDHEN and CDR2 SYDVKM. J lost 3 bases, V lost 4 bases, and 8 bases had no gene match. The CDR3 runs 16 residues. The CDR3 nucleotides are TGTGCCAGCAGTTGGGGGCCCGGGACAGCTAATGAAAAACTGTTTTTT. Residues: CASSWGPGTANEKLFF.

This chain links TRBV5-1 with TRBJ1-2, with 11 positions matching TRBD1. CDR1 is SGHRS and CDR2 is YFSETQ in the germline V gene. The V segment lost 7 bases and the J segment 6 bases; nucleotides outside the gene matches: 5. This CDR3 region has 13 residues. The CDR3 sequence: CASGDRGMNGYTF. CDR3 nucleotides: TGCGCCAGCGGGGACAGGGGGATGAATGGCTACACCTTC.

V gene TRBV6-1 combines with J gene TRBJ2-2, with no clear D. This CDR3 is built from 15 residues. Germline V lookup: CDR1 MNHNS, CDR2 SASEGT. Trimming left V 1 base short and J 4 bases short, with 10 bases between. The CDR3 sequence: CASSEGVLLTGELFF. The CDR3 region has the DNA TGTGCCAGCAGTGAAGGGGTCCTGCTCACCGGGGAGCTGTTTTTT.

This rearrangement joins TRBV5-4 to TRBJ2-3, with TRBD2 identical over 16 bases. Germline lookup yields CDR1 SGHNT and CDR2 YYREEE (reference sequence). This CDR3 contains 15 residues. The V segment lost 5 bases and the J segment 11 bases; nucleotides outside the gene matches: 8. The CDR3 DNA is TGTGCCAGCAGTTCCGGGACTAGCGGGGGGGCAGGGCAGTATTTT. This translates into CASSSGTSGGAGQYF. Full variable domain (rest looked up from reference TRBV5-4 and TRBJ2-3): ETGVTQSPTHLIKTRGQQVTLRCSSQSGHNTVSWYQQALGQGPQFIFQYYREEENGRGNFPPRFSGLQFPNYSSELNVNALELDDSALYLCASSSGTSGGAGQYFGPGTRLTVL.

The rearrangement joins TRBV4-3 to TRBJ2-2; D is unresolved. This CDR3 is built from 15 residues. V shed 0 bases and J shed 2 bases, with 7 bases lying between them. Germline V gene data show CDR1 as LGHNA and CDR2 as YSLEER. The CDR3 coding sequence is TGCGCCAGCAGCCAAGACTGGGTTAACACCGGGGAGCTGTTTTTT. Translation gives CASSQDWVNTGELFF.